This is a list of T cell receptor beta chains from one sample in a study of regulatory T cells in long-lasting Graves disease. Each CDR3 protein gets one entry after TCRdb re-called the multiplex PCR reads with MiXCR. Here the sample spans 700,000 or so distinct CDR3 sequences, around 30% being singletons. The sequencing here drew on peripheral blood mononuclear cells (PBMCs), taken when the disease was refractory, from a patient treated with antithyroid drugs. The receptors stem from a female donor with Graves disease. Each CDR3 is given with its conserved first and last residue. Each record gives: V gene, clone size, J gene, D gene, CDR3 protein, CDR3 DNA. A D gene is named only where the DNA matches it firmly. Size is omitted from some rows. Given values are once, few, many or a class for expanded clones.

V gene: TRBV5-1
clone size: .
J gene: TRBJ1-4
D gene: .
CDR3 protein: CASSVDSKKNEKLFF
CDR3 DNA: TGCGCCAGCAGCGTGGACAGTAAGAAGAATGAAAAACTGTTTTTT

V gene: TRBV29-1
clone size: few
J gene: TRBJ2-2
D gene: TRBD1
CDR3 protein: CSVEDRGRVGELFF
CDR3 DNA: TGCAGCGTTGAGGACAGGGGGCGCGTCGGGGAGCTGTTTTTT

V gene: TRBV11-2
clone size: few
J gene: TRBJ1-1
D gene: .
CDR3 protein: CASKRVGGKNTEAFF
CDR3 DNA: TGTGCCAGCAAAAGAGTCGGGGGGAAGAACACTGAAGCTTTCTTT

V gene: TRBV20-1
clone size: .
J gene: TRBJ1-6
D gene: .
CDR3 protein: CSARLGLNSPLHF
CDR3 DNA: TGCAGTGCGAGGCTGGGATTGAATTCACCCCTCCACTTT

V gene: TRBV5-1
clone size: once
J gene: TRBJ1-4
D gene: .
CDR3 protein: CASSLWPGNEKLFF
CDR3 DNA: TGCGCCAGCAGCTTGTGGCCAGGGAATGAAAAACTGTTTTTT

V gene: TRBV9
clone size: many
J gene: TRBJ1-4
D gene: .
CDR3 protein: CASSPRLGSEKLFF
CDR3 DNA: TGTGCCAGCAGCCCTCGACTCGGGAGTGAAAAACTGTTTTTT

V gene: TRBV6-5
clone size: .
J gene: TRBJ1-4
D gene: .
CDR3 protein: CASSYSFRNKATNEKLFF
CDR3 DNA: TGTGCCAGCAGTTACTCTTTCAGGAATAAGGCAACTAATGAAAAACTGTTTTTT

V gene: TRBV29-1
clone size: few
J gene: TRBJ1-3
D gene: .
CDR3 protein: CSVVEVLGGNTIYF
CDR3 DNA: TGCAGCGTTGTTGAGGTCTTGGGAGGAAACACCATATATTTT

V gene: TRBV20-1
clone size: .
J gene: TRBJ1-5
D gene: .
CDR3 protein: CSAMFPASYSNQPQHF
CDR3 DNA: TGCAGTGCTATGTTCCCCGCAAGTTATAGCAATCAGCCCCAGCATTTT

V gene: TRBV4-2
clone size: .
J gene: TRBJ1-5
D gene: .
CDR3 protein: CASSQEYNQPQHF
CDR3 DNA: TGTGCCAGCAGCCAAGAGTACAATCAGCCCCAGCATTTT

V gene: TRBV6-1
clone size: .
J gene: TRBJ1-1
D gene: .
CDR3 protein: CASSEQGPNTEAFF
CDR3 DNA: TGTGCCAGCAGTGAACAGGGACCGAACACTGAAGCTTTCTTT

V gene: TRBV2
clone size: many
J gene: TRBJ2-7
D gene: TRBD1
CDR3 protein: CASRTGTVEQYF
CDR3 DNA: TGTGCCAGCAGAACCGGGACAGTTGAGCAGTACTTC

V gene: TRBV6-1
clone size: few
J gene: TRBJ1-2
D gene: TRBD1
CDR3 protein: CASSPPGQSYGYTF
CDR3 DNA: TGTGCCAGCAGTCCTCCGGGACAGAGCTATGGCTACACCTTC

V gene: TRBV7-3
clone size: many
J gene: TRBJ1-2
D gene: .
CDR3 protein: CASSLTGRIPAGYTF
CDR3 DNA: TGTGCCAGCAGCCTCACCGGTCGGATTCCGGCTGGCTACACCTTC

V gene: TRBV10-3
clone size: many
J gene: TRBJ1-2
D gene: .
CDR3 protein: CAISESSTASSYGYTF
CDR3 DNA: TGTGCCATCAGTGAGTCAAGTACTGCCTCCTCCTATGGCTACACCTTC

V gene: TRBV2
clone size: many
J gene: TRBJ1-1
D gene: .
CDR3 protein: CASSELSNTEAFF
CDR3 DNA: TGTGCCAGCAGTGAACTCAGTAACACTGAAGCTTTCTTT

V gene: TRBV6-2/TRBV6-3
clone size: .
J gene: TRBJ2-7
D gene: .
CDR3 protein: CASSYSLDTYEQYF
CDR3 DNA: TGTGCCAGCAGTTACTCGCTTGATACCTACGAGCAGTACTTC

V gene: TRBV5-1
clone size: few
J gene: TRBJ1-4
D gene: .
CDR3 protein: CASSFTGITNEKLFF
CDR3 DNA: TGCGCCAGCAGCTTCACAGGGATTACTAATGAAAAACTGTTTTTT

V gene: TRBV2
clone size: many
J gene: TRBJ1-5
D gene: .
CDR3 protein: CASSDRAVNQPQHF
CDR3 DNA: TGTGCCAGCAGTGATAGGGCGGTCAATCAGCCCCAGCATTTT

V gene: TRBV20-1
clone size: few
J gene: TRBJ1-1
D gene: .
CDR3 protein: CSARDLRQPNTEAFF
CDR3 DNA: TGCAGTGCTAGAGATCTGAGACAGCCGAACACTGAAGCTTTCTTT

V gene: TRBV28
clone size: .
J gene: TRBJ2-1
D gene: .
CDR3 protein: CASSLRLDNEQFF
CDR3 DNA: TGTGCCAGCAGTTTACGCTTGGACAATGAGCAGTTCTTC

V gene: TRBV28
clone size: many
J gene: TRBJ1-2
D gene: .
CDR3 protein: CASSLLGAVGYTF
CDR3 DNA: TGTGCCAGCAGTTTGCTTGGGGCGGTAGGCTACACCTTC

V gene: TRBV28
clone size: .
J gene: TRBJ1-2
D gene: TRBD1
CDR3 protein: CASSLSYRGKDGYTF
CDR3 DNA: TGTGCCAGCAGTTTATCCTACAGGGGAAAGGATGGCTACACCTTC

V gene: TRBV20-1
clone size: .
J gene: TRBJ2-7
D gene: .
CDR3 protein: CSARGRTTYEQYF
CDR3 DNA: TGCAGTGCTAGAGGAAGGACAACCTACGAGCAGTACTTC

V gene: TRBV28
clone size: few
J gene: TRBJ1-1
D gene: .
CDR3 protein: CASSLLKGRSTEAFF
CDR3 DNA: TGTGCCAGCAGTCTCTTGAAGGGGAGGTCGACTGAAGCTTTCTTT

V gene: TRBV2
clone size: many
J gene: TRBJ1-2
D gene: .
CDR3 protein: CASSEGLGYGYTF
CDR3 DNA: TGTGCCAGCAGTGAAGGCCTTGGCTATGGCTACACCTTC

V gene: TRBV11-2
clone size: .
J gene: TRBJ1-5
D gene: .
CDR3 protein: CASSLDLISQPQHF
CDR3 DNA: TGTGCCAGCAGCTTAGATCTAATCTCCCAGCCCCAGCATTTT

V gene: TRBV6-1
clone size: .
J gene: TRBJ2-7
D gene: .
CDR3 protein: CASTKGRGHGQYF
CDR3 DNA: TGTGCCAGCACCAAGGGGAGGGGGCACGGGCAGTACTTC

V gene: TRBV12-5
clone size: .
J gene: TRBJ2-7
D gene: TRBD1
CDR3 protein: CASGLPPRQGLYEQYF
CDR3 DNA: TGTGCTAGTGGTTTGCCACCACGACAGGGGTTATACGAGCAGTACTTC

V gene: TRBV5-1
clone size: .
J gene: TRBJ2-2
D gene: .
CDR3 protein: CASSVTDTGELVF
CDR3 DNA: TGCGCCAGCAGCGTGACAGACACCGGGGAGCTGGTTTTT

V gene: TRBV19
clone size: .
J gene: TRBJ1-5
D gene: .
CDR3 protein: CATKTGVVGGQPQHF
CDR3 DNA: TGTGCCACCAAGACAGGAGTCGTTGGGGGTCAGCCCCAGCATTTT

V gene: TRBV24-1
clone size: .
J gene: TRBJ2-4
D gene: .
CDR3 protein: CVTSDLPQILIAKNIQYF
CDR3 DNA: TGTGTCACCAGTGATTTGCCACAGATTCTGATAGCCAAAAACATTCAGTACTTC

V gene: TRBV20-1
clone size: many
J gene: TRBJ2-7
D gene: .
CDR3 protein: CSARDYPALREQYF
CDR3 DNA: TGCAGTGCTAGAGATTATCCTGCTTTGAGAGAGCAGTACTTC

V gene: TRBV2
clone size: .
J gene: TRBJ1-2
D gene: TRBD1
CDR3 protein: CAGSEGPGTGFVGYTF
CDR3 DNA: TGTGCCGGCAGTGAAGGGCCCGGGACAGGGTTCGTTGGCTACACCTTC

V gene: TRBV6-1
clone size: few
J gene: TRBJ1-5
D gene: .
CDR3 protein: CASRGHRLGNQPQHF
CDR3 DNA: TGTGCCAGCAGGGGCCACAGGCTCGGCAATCAGCCCCAGCATTTT

V gene: TRBV12-3/TRBV12-4
clone size: few
J gene: TRBJ2-7
D gene: TRBD2
CDR3 protein: CASSFLGGLASYEQYF
CDR3 DNA: TGTGCCAGCAGTTTTTTGGGGGGACTAGCCTCCTACGAGCAGTACTTC

V gene: TRBV12-3/TRBV12-4
clone size: many
J gene: TRBJ1-1
D gene: .
CDR3 protein: CASSPRGRLDTEAFF
CDR3 DNA: TGTGCCAGCAGTCCCAGGGGACGACTGGACACTGAAGCTTTCTTT

V gene: TRBV2
clone size: many
J gene: TRBJ1-6
D gene: .
CDR3 protein: CASSDTDQNSPLHF
CDR3 DNA: TGTGCCAGCAGTGACACCGACCAAAATTCACCCCTCCACTTT

V gene: TRBV20-1
clone size: once
J gene: TRBJ1-1
D gene: TRBD1
CDR3 protein: CSARTGMGTEAFF
CDR3 DNA: TGCAGTGCGAGGACAGGGATGGGCACTGAAGCTTTCTTT

V gene: TRBV12-3/TRBV12-4
clone size: .
J gene: TRBJ2-2
D gene: .
CDR3 protein: CASSLEVGGVTGELFF
CDR3 DNA: TGTGCCAGCAGTTTAGAAGTGGGTGGTGTGACCGGGGAGCTGTTTTTT

V gene: TRBV6-1
clone size: many
J gene: TRBJ1-1
D gene: .
CDR3 protein: CASSESGGFTEAFF
CDR3 DNA: TGTGCCAGCAGTGAATCGGGGGGTTTCACTGAAGCTTTCTTT

V gene: TRBV14
clone size: .
J gene: TRBJ2-5
D gene: .
CDR3 protein: CASSQRQLQETQYF
CDR3 DNA: TGTGCCAGCAGCCAGAGGCAACTCCAAGAGACCCAGTACTTC

V gene: TRBV13
clone size: few
J gene: TRBJ2-5
D gene: TRBD1
CDR3 protein: CASSYRGSGETQYF
CDR3 DNA: TGTGCCAGCAGTTACAGGGGGTCGGGAGAGACCCAGTACTTC

V gene: TRBV2
clone size: few
J gene: TRBJ2-2
D gene: .
CDR3 protein: CASSVGNTGELFF
CDR3 DNA: TGCGCCAGCAGTGTTGGGAACACCGGGGAGCTGTTTTTT

V gene: TRBV28
clone size: many
J gene: TRBJ1-1
D gene: .
CDR3 protein: CATTRVRRTEAFF
CDR3 DNA: TGTGCCACTACCCGGGTCCGGAGGACTGAAGCTTTCTTT

V gene: TRBV30
clone size: .
J gene: TRBJ2-4
D gene: .
CDR3 protein: CAWSPGHLKLYIQYF
CDR3 DNA: TGTGCCTGGAGTCCGGGACACCTAAAGTTGTACATTCAGTACTTC

V gene: TRBV5-1
clone size: few
J gene: TRBJ1-6
D gene: TRBD1
CDR3 protein: CASSSTGTGMAPLHF
CDR3 DNA: TGCGCCAGCAGCTCAACTGGGACAGGGATGGCACCCCTCCACTTT

V gene: TRBV7-9
clone size: .
J gene: TRBJ1-1
D gene: .
CDR3 protein: CASSLAPQPLNTEAFF
CDR3 DNA: TGTGCCAGCAGCTTAGCGCCACAGCCTCTCAACACTGAAGCTTTCTTT

V gene: TRBV6-1
clone size: .
J gene: TRBJ2-3
D gene: TRBD2
CDR3 protein: CASSEGAGDTQYF
CDR3 DNA: TGTGCCAGCAGTGAAGGAGCGGGGGATACGCAGTATTTT

V gene: TRBV20-1
clone size: .
J gene: TRBJ2-5
D gene: TRBD1
CDR3 protein: CSARDGTGAAETQYF
CDR3 DNA: TGCAGTGCCAGAGACGGGACAGGGGCAGCGGAGACCCAGTACTTC

V gene: TRBV7-8
clone size: .
J gene: TRBJ1-4
D gene: .
CDR3 protein: CASSIDRSRGSEKLFF
CDR3 DNA: TGTGCCAGCAGCATCGACAGGTCCCGGGGAAGTGAAAAACTGTTTTTT

V gene: TRBV6-1
clone size: few
J gene: TRBJ1-2
D gene: .
CDR3 protein: CASRLGNLNYGYTF
CDR3 DNA: TGTGCCAGCCGTCTGGGGAACCTTAACTATGGCTACACCTTC

V gene: TRBV7-8
clone size: .
J gene: TRBJ1-4
D gene: .
CDR3 protein: CASSQDGTGRRDEKLFF
CDR3 DNA: TGTGCCAGCAGCCAAGACGGAACAGGGCGCCGGGATGAAAAACTGTTTTTT

V gene: TRBV11-1
clone size: .
J gene: TRBJ2-1
D gene: .
CDR3 protein: CASSLARGGAQFF
CDR3 DNA: TGTGCCAGCAGCTTAGCGCGAGGAGGAGCGCAGTTCTTC

V gene: TRBV7-2
clone size: once
J gene: TRBJ2-7
D gene: .
CDR3 protein: CASSLAPVGEQYF
CDR3 DNA: TGTGCCAGCAGCTTAGCGCCGGTGGGTGAGCAGTACTTC

V gene: TRBV3-1
clone size: .
J gene: TRBJ2-7
D gene: .
CDR3 protein: CASSQAYREGEQYF
CDR3 DNA: TGTGCCAGCAGCCAAGCTTACAGGGAGGGGGAGCAGTACTTC

V gene: TRBV20-1
clone size: many
J gene: TRBJ1-4
D gene: TRBD1
CDR3 protein: CSAQTGTNEKLFF
CDR3 DNA: TGCAGTGCTCAGACAGGGACTAATGAAAAACTGTTTTTT

V gene: TRBV19
clone size: .
J gene: TRBJ1-5
D gene: .
CDR3 protein: CASIARVGNQPQHF
CDR3 DNA: TGTGCCAGTATTGCTCGGGTGGGCAATCAGCCCCAGCATTTT

V gene: TRBV6-9
clone size: .
J gene: TRBJ1-4
D gene: TRBD1
CDR3 protein: CASSYTGVTEKLFF
CDR3 DNA: TGTGCCAGCAGTTACACAGGGGTAACCGAAAAACTGTTTTTT